The 30 T cell receptor beta chains below all came from one sample that was sequenced in a study of T-cell reconstitution after alpha-beta-depleted transplantation in children. Unique molecular identifiers were incorporated when the TCRbeta library was constructed. TCRdb ran MiXCR on the PCR reads and lists one entry per CDR3 protein. The sample has almost 250,000 distinct CDR3 sequences, roughly 23% seen once. Sequenced here: PBMCs, sampled before TCRalphabeta/CD19-depleted stem cell transplant. The receptors were sampled from a girl aged 2 to 9 with Fanconi anemia, due to receive a stem cell transplant.

The chain recombines TRBV11-2 with TRBJ2-4; possibly TRBD2 for D (5 bases). This CDR3 is 13 amino acids long. V lost 5 bases and J 1 base, leaving 6 bases between the germline ends. CDR1 SGHAT and CDR2 FQNNGV come from the germline V gene. This chain's CDR3 is CASSPGAKNIQYF. CDR3 coding DNA: TGTGCCAGCAGCCCGGGGGCCAAAAACATTCAGTACTTC.

This sequence joins TRBV10-2 and TRBJ2-7, with TRBD2 identical over 10 bases. This CDR3 contains 14 residues. Germline-derived CDR1 and CDR2 are WSHSY and SAAADI. The V and J ends lost 5 bases and 5 bases, in that order; junction bases with no gene match: 6. CDR3 sequence: CASSPSGRIDEQYF. The CDR3 DNA reads TGCGCCAGCAGTCCTAGCGGGAGAATCGACGAGCAGTACTTC.

The chain carries TRBV4-1 and TRBJ2-3, with 11 bases lining up with TRBD2. Germline CDR1 reads MGHRA; CDR2 reads YSYEKL. This CDR3 has 17 residues. The V gene end was trimmed by 2 bases and the J gene end by 2 bases; junction bases not matched to a gene: 6. The CDR3 reads CASSQRASGRTTDTQYF. In DNA form, the CDR3 reads TGCGCCAGCAGCCAAAGGGCTAGCGGGAGGACCACAGATACGCAGTATTTT.

This chain uses TRBV10-3 with TRBJ1-1, with D uncertain. The CDR3 length is 11 residues. Trimming pared 9 bases from V and 3 bases from J, leaving 8 bases between. Germline V gene data show CDR1 as ENHRY and CDR2 as SYGVKD. CDR3 nucleotide sequence: TGTGCCATAGGATTCGACACTGAAGCTTTCTTT. It translates to CAIGFDTEAFF.

The rearrangement uses TRBV12-3 or TRBV12-4 and TRBJ2-5; D call uncertain. Trimming cost V 7 bases and J 0 bases, with 12 bases left between them. This CDR3 has 14 amino acids. The CDR3 here is CASKSLGYQETQYF. The CDR3 DNA is TGTGCCAGCAAATCCCTGGGGTACCAAGAGACCCAGTACTTC.

The chain carries TRBV30 and TRBJ2-2; 7 nucleotides align to TRBD1. The CDR3 runs to 16 residues. Germline CDR1 is GTSNPN and CDR2 is SVGIG (reference sequence). The trim removed 0 bases at V and 4 bases at J, leaving 8 bases unmatched. The CDR3 region has the DNA TGTGCCTGGAGTGTACAGGGGTTTTCCTCCACCGGGGAGCTGTTTTTT. Protein product: CAWSVQGFSSTGELFF.

The J gene is TRBJ2-5, the V gene TRBV20-1; perhaps D is TRBD1 or TRBD2 (6 bases each). With 1 base removed from V and 5 bases from J, the gap between germline ends came to 8 bases. Germline V gives CDR1 DFQATT, CDR2 SNEGSKA (reference sequence). This CDR3 has 12 residues. This CDR3 reads CSARGGAETQYF. As DNA, the CDR3 is TGCAGTGCTAGAGGGGGGGCGGAGACCCAGTACTTC.

This clonotype appeared a few times. The CDR3 sequence is CASSPPGQGRYEQYF. DNA of the CDR3: TGTGCCAGCTCACCACCCGGACAGGGGCGCTACGAGCAGTACTTC. The J gene is TRBJ2-7, the V gene TRBV18, with 9 bases that match TRBD1. CDR1 is KGHSH and CDR2 is LQKENI in the germline V gene. V lost 0 bases and J lost 3; bases outside the gene matches: 3. This CDR3 spans 15 amino acids.

At least ten counts were recorded for this clonotype. The J gene is TRBJ2-5, the V gene TRBV5-1; D is perhaps TRBD1 (6 bases). The V and J ends lost 2 bases and 2 bases respectively, with 16 bases between them. The CDR3 covers 16 residues. Germline values: CDR1 SGHRS, CDR2 YFSETQ. CDR3 in amino acids: CASSFSTGSPQETQYF. The CDR3 nucleotides read TGCGCCAGCAGCTTTTCAACAGGGTCCCCTCAAGAGACCCAGTACTTC.

There are many counts of this clonotype. The J gene is TRBJ1-5, the V gene TRBV25-1, with no clear D. CDR1 is MGHDK and CDR2 is SYGVNS in the germline V gene. V was shortened by 1 base and J by 0 bases, with 7 bases between the two germline ends. The CDR3 consists of 15 residues. Written as DNA, the CDR3 is TGTGCCAGCAGTGAATCGACCGATAGCAATCAGCCCCAGCATTTT. Translated: CASSESTDSNQPQHF.

The gene calls are TRBV9 and TRBJ2-2, with D hard to call. V was cut by 4 bases and J by 0 bases, with 10 bases left in between. The CDR3 has 15 amino acids. The germline V gene has CDR1 SGDLS and CDR2 YYNGEE. The chain's CDR3 is CASSPPPPNTGELFF. CDR3 DNA: TGTGCCAGCAGCCCCCCACCCCCGAACACCGGGGAGCTGTTTTTT. The entire variable domain, with the rest obtained from reference TRBV9 and TRBJ2-2, is as follows: DSGVTQTPKHLITATGQRVTLRCSPRSGDLSVYWYQQSLDQGLQFLIQYYNGEERAKGNILERFSAQQFPDLHSELNLSSLELGDSALYFCASSPPPPNTGELFFGEGSRLTVL.

This clonotype was observed many times. The chain recombines TRBV12-3 or TRBV12-4 with TRBJ2-1, with a weak D call TRBD2 (5 bases). CDR3 length equals 13 residues. V was pared by 6 bases and J by 10 bases, with 16 bases between. The CDR3 bases are TGTGCCAGCAGCCTCTCTAGCCCTTGGGAGCAGTTCTTC. This encodes CASSLSSPWEQFF.

The V call is TRBV5-5, the J call TRBJ2-1; 10 nucleotides line up with TRBD2. CDR1 SGHKS and CDR2 YYEKEE come from the germline V gene (reference sequence). The CDR3 is 15 amino acids. The J segment lost 5 bases and the V segment lost 4 bases, leaving 6 bases of the junction unmatched. The CDR3 protein is CASSRGTSENNEQFF. The DNA of the CDR3 is TGTGCCAGCAGCAGGGGGACTAGCGAAAACAATGAGCAGTTCTTC.

The rearrangement links TRBV20-1 to TRBJ2-2; 9 nucleotides line up with TRBD2. Germline V lookup: CDR1 DFQATT, CDR2 SNEGSKA (reference sequence). This CDR3 has 16 residues. Losses at the gene ends were 0 bases for V and 4 bases for J; bases not matched to a gene: 6. CDR3 region: CSAREGTSPLTGELFF. The CDR3 coding sequence is TGCAGTGCTAGAGAGGGGACTAGCCCCCTCACCGGGGAGCTGTTTTTT.

This clonotype came up many times. The rearrangement uses TRBV29-1 and TRBJ1-6; 8 nucleotides match TRBD1. This CDR3 region has 16 residues. The V segment lost 1 base and the J segment 2 bases; nucleotides outside the gene matches: 4. CDR1 is SQVTM and CDR2 is ANQGSEA in the germline V gene. In nucleotides, the CDR3 is TGCAGCGTTGAAGTGGGACAGGCCACCTATAATTCACCCCTCCACTTT. Its protein product is CSVEVGQATYNSPLHF. The full variable domain, with the rest looked up from reference TRBV29-1 and TRBJ1-6, is SAVISQKPSRDICQRGTSLTIQCQVDSQVTMMFWYRQQPGQSLTLIATANQGSEATYESGFVIDKFPISRPNLTFSTLTVSNMSPEDSSIYLCSVEVGQATYNSPLHFGNGTRLTVT.

This clonotype was seen a few times. The gene calls are TRBV28 and TRBJ1-6; 9 bases are a match to TRBD1. The CDR3 loop spans 16 amino acids. V was pared by 6 bases and J by 4 bases, with 7 bases of the junction left unmatched. Germline V gene data show CDR1 as MDHEN and CDR2 as SYDVKM. The CDR3 sequence is CASSRLDRGYNSPLHF. CDR3 coding DNA: TGTGCCAGCAGCCGACTGGACAGGGGTTATAATTCACCCCTCCACTTT.

DNA for the CDR3: TGCAGTGCTAGAGCCAGAGAGGGAGGAATCTATGGGCCCCAGCATTTT. The encoded protein is CSARAREGGIYGPQHF. This chain links TRBV20-1 with TRBJ1-5; D not certain. CDR1 and CDR2 (germline): DFQATT, SNEGSKA (reference sequence). The CDR3 sequence is 16 residues long. Trimming left V 1 base short and J 9 bases short, with 22 bases between.

The chain combines TRBV6-1 with TRBJ2-1; 10 bases are a match to TRBD2. The V gene's germline CDR1 is MNHNS and CDR2 SASEGT. CDR3 length: 15 residues. Trimming cost V 6 bases and J 4 bases; bases outside gene matches: 6. CDR3 bases: TGTGCCAGCAGACAAGGGACTAGCGCATACAATGAGCAGTTCTTC. Translating gives CASRQGTSAYNEQFF.

The V call is TRBV20-1, the J call TRBJ2-7, with D perhaps matching TRBD2 (6 bases). Germline assignment: CDR1 DFQATT and CDR2 SNEGSKA (reference sequence). The CDR3 totals 12 residues. The ends were cut back, 6 bases at V and 2 bases at J, with 11 bases in the middle. CDR3 sequence (DNA): TGCAGTGCCGGGACTTTCCCCTACGAGCAGTACTTC. Amino acids: CSAGTFPYEQYF.

The chain links TRBV6-2 or TRBV6-3 to TRBJ2-3; D ambiguous. V lost 7 bases and J 0 bases, leaving 11 bases between the germline ends. Germline lookup yields CDR1 MNHEY and CDR2 SVGEGT. The CDR3 spans 14 residues. The DNA for the CDR3 is TGTGCCAGCACCTACTCTTCTAGCACAGATACGCAGTATTTT. It translates to CASTYSSSTDTQYF.

This clonotype was observed a handful of times. The genes are TRBV7-8 and TRBJ2-5, with D possibly being TRBD1 (6 bases). The CDR3 length is 14 residues. Trimming stripped 2 bases from V and 1 base from J, with 8 bases between. The germline gives CDR1 SGHVS, CDR2 FQNEAQ. The CDR3: CASSLNRAQETQYF. Written as DNA, the CDR3 is TGTGCCAGCAGCTTAAACAGGGCCCAAGAGACCCAGTACTTC.

This clonotype was found a few times. The V and J genes are TRBV11-2 and TRBJ1-1; no clear D. Trimming took off 3 bases at V and 3 bases at J, with 14 bases between the two ends. The length of the CDR3 is 15 residues. Germline CDR1 is SGHAT and CDR2 is FQNNGV. The CDR3, as DNA: TGTGCCAGCAGCTTCCCAGGCTTACCGGACACTGAAGCTTTCTTT. Its translation is CASSFPGLPDTEAFF.

This clonotype was observed many times. The gene calls are TRBV20-1 and TRBJ2-1; unclear D gene. CDR3 length equals 13 residues. V dropped 3 bases and J dropped 10 bases, with 16 bases sitting between them. In germline, CDR1 is DFQATT, CDR2 SNEGSKA (reference sequence). The CDR3 nucleotides are TGCAGTGCTAGCGATTTGACCGGTGGGGAGCAGTTCTTC. Translating gives CSASDLTGGEQFF.

Many counts were recorded for this clonotype. The chain has TRBV20-1 and TRBJ2-5; 9 bases fit TRBD2. The CDR3 is 15 amino acids. J lost 1 base, V lost 4 bases, and 7 bases had no gene match. Germline V gene lookup returns CDR1 DFQATT and CDR2 SNEGSKA (reference sequence). CDR3 protein: CSATRAGGSQETQYF. For the CDR3, the DNA is TGCAGTGCTACCCGAGCGGGAGGTTCCCAAGAGACCCAGTACTTC.

This clonotype showed up just a few times. This chain uses TRBV15 with TRBJ1-2; 7 bases line up with TRBD1. V shed 6 bases, J shed 4 bases, and the junction held 11 bases outside the gene matches. The CDR3 extends over 15 amino acids. CDR1 and CDR2 from the germline V gene are LNHNV and YYDKDF (reference sequence). CDR3 region: CATRDDRVVGYGYTF. The DNA for the CDR3 is TGTGCCACCAGGGACGACAGGGTCGTGGGCTATGGCTACACCTTC.

The V gene is TRBV27, the J gene TRBJ2-2; 11 nucleotides line up with TRBD2. V trimming: 4 bases; J trimming: 4 bases; junction bases outside the gene matches: 5. This CDR3 has 16 residues. From germline, CDR1 is MNHEY and CDR2 SMNVEV (reference sequence). The CDR3 here is CASSSLTSGSTGELFF. As DNA, the CDR3 is TGTGCCAGCAGTTCTCTTACTAGCGGGAGCACCGGGGAGCTGTTTTTT.

This clonotype was counted at least ten times. The chain combines TRBV20-1 with TRBJ2-7, with a possible D match to TRBD2 (6 bases). With 3 bases removed from V and 4 bases from J, the gap between germline ends came to 22 bases. The germline gives CDR1 DFQATT, CDR2 SNEGSKA (reference sequence). This CDR3 has 16 amino acids. The CDR3 DNA reads as TGCAGTGCTAGCGGATTCTCGCGCAGGGAGGAGTACGAGCAGTACTTC. Translation gives CSASGFSRREEYEQYF.

The table lists this clonotype with many counts. The rearrangement joins TRBV12-3 or TRBV12-4 to TRBJ1-4; D is undetermined. Trimming stripped 5 bases from V and 4 bases from J, with 17 bases between. The CDR3 runs to 16 residues. CDR3 sequence: CASSLYLQLLNEKLFF. In DNA, the CDR3 is TGTGCCAGCAGTCTCTATTTACAGCTCCTTAATGAAAAACTGTTTTTT.

Only a few counts were recorded for this clonotype. The rearrangement uses TRBV7-6 and TRBJ2-3, with D hard to call. The germline V and J ends were trimmed by 3 bases and 6 bases, with 10 bases remaining between them. The CDR3 runs 13 residues. The germline V gene has CDR1 SGHVS and CDR2 FNYEAQ. This chain's CDR3 is CASSLWTPDTQYF. CDR3 nucleotides: TGTGCCAGCAGCTTGTGGACCCCTGATACGCAGTATTTT.

The CDR3: CSVVGDMNTEAFF. DNA for the CDR3: TGCAGCGTTGTCGGGGACATGAACACTGAAGCTTTCTTT. This rearrangement joins TRBV29-1 to TRBJ1-1; tentatively, D is TRBD1 (6 bases). The CDR3 totals 13 residues. V was cut by 4 bases and J by 0 bases, with 9 bases left in between. Germline CDR1 is SQVTM and CDR2 is ANQGSEA. Full variable domain (remainder filled in from reference TRBV29-1 and TRBJ1-1): SAVISQKPSRDICQRGTSLTIQCQVDSQVTMMFWYRQQPGQSLTLIATANQGSEATYESGFVIDKFPISRPNLTFSTLTVSNMSPEDSSIYLCSVVGDMNTEAFFGQGTRLTVV.